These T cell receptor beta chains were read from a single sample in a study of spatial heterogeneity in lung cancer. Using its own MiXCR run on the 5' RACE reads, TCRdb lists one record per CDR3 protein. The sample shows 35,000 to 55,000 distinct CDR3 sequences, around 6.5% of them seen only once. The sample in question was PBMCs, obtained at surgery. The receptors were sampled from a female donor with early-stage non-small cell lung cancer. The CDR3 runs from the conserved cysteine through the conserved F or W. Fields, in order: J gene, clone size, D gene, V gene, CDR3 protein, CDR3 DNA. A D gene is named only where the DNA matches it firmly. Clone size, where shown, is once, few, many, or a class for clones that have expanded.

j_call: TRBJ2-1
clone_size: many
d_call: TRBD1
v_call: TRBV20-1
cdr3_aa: CSARPPGQGSNEQFF
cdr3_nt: TGCAGTGCTAGACCCCCGGGACAGGGCAGCAATGAGCAGTTCTTC

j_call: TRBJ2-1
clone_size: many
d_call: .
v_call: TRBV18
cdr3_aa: CASSPQGSSYNEQFF
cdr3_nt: TGTGCCAGCTCACCTCAGGGAAGCTCCTACAATGAGCAGTTCTTC

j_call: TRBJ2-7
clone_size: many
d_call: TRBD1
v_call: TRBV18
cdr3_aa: CASSPSGTGDYEQYF
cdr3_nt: TGTGCCAGCTCACCCTCCGGGACAGGAGACTACGAGCAGTACTTC

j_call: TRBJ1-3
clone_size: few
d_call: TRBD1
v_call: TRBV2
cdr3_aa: CASSERQGFAGNTIYF
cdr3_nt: TGTGCCAGCAGTGAAAGACAGGGGTTCGCTGGAAACACCATATATTTT

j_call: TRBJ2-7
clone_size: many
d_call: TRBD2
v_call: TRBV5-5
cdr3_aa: CASSFGLAGAYEQYF
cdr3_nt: TGTGCCAGCAGTTTTGGACTAGCGGGGGCCTACGAGCAGTACTTC

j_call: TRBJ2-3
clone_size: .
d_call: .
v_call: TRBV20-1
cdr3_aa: CSALGLILNTDTQYF
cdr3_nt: TGCAGTGCTTTAGGACTCATCCTAAACACAGATACGCAGTATTTT

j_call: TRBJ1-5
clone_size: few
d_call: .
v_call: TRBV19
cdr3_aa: CASSMIDDSNQPQHF
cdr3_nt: TGTGCCAGTAGTATGATTGACGATAGCAATCAGCCCCAGCATTTT

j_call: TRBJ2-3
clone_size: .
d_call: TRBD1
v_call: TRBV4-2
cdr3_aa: CASSQARGPGTDTQYF
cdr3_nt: TGTGCCAGCAGCCAGGCGAGGGGGCCTGGCACAGATACGCAGTATTTT

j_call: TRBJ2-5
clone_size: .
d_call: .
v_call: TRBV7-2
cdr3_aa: CASSLARLVSETQYF
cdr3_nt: TGTGCCAGCAGCTTAGCGAGATTAGTTTCGGAGACCCAGTACTTC

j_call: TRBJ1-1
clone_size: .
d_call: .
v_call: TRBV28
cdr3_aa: CASRDGHTEAFF
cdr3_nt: TGTGCCAGCCGCGACGGTCACACTGAAGCTTTCTTT

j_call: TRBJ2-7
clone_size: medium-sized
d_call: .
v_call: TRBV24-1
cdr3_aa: CATSATGPNYEQYF
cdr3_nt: TGTGCCACCAGTGCCACCGGGCCAAACTACGAGCAGTACTTC

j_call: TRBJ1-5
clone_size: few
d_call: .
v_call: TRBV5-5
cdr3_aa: CASSLAWTVNQPQHF
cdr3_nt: TGTGCCAGCAGCTTGGCCTGGACAGTCAATCAGCCCCAGCATTTT

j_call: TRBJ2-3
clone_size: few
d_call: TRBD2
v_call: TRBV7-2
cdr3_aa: CASRFNSGASTDTQYF
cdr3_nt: TGTGCCAGCAGATTTAATAGCGGGGCTAGCACAGATACGCAGTATTTT

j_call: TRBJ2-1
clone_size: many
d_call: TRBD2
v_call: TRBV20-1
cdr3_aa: CSAWKGLAGSNEQFF
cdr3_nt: TGCAGTGCCTGGAAGGGACTAGCGGGGTCCAATGAGCAGTTCTTC

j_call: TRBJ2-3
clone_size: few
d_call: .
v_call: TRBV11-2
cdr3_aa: CASSLAGWGADTQYF
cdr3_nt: TGTGCCAGCAGCTTAGCAGGGTGGGGGGCAGATACGCAGTATTTT

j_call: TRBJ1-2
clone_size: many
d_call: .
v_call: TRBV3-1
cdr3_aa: CASSQRGSQGYTF
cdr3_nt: TGTGCCAGCAGCCAGCGGGGGAGTCAAGGCTACACCTTC

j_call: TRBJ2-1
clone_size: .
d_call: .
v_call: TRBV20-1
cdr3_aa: CSARRAGLYYGEQFF
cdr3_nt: TGCAGCGCTCGACGGGCGGGGTTATATTACGGTGAGCAGTTCTTC

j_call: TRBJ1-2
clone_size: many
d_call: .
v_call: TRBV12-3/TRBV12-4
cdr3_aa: CASSFNRKGYTF
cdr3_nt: TGTGCCAGCAGTTTCAACAGGAAGGGCTACACCTTC

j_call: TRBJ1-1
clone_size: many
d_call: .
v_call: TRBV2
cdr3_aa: CASTARAEAFF
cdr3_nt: TGTGCCAGCACGGCGAGGGCTGAAGCTTTCTTT

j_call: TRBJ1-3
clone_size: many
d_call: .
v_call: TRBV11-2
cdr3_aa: CASSRTGSGNTIYF
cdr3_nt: TGTGCCAGCAGTCGAACAGGGTCTGGAAACACCATATATTTT

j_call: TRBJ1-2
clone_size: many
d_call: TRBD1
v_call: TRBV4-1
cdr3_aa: CASSQGQGANYGYTF
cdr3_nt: TGCGCCAGCAGCCAAGGACAGGGAGCTAACTATGGCTACACCTTC

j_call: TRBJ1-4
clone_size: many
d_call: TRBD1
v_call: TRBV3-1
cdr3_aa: CASSLQTGANEKLFF
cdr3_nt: TGTGCCAGCAGCCTACAGACAGGGGCGAATGAAAAACTGTTTTTT

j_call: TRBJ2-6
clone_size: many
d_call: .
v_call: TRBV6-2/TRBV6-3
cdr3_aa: CASKLQETGANVLTF
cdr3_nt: TGTGCCAGCAAATTACAGGAAACTGGGGCCAACGTCCTGACTTTC

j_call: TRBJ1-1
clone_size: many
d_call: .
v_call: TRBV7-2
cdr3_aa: CASSSITHTEAFF
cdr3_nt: TGTGCCAGCAGCTCCATTACCCATACTGAAGCTTTCTTT

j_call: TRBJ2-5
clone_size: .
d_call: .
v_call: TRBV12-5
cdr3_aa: CASGPGASSGGETQYF
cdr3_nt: TGTGCTAGTGGTCCGGGTGCGTCGAGTGGTGGAGAGACCCAGTACTTC

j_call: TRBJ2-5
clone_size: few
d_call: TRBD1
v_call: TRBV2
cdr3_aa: CASSVGQGAQYF
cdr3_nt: TGTGCCAGCAGTGTTGGACAGGGGGCCCAGTACTTC

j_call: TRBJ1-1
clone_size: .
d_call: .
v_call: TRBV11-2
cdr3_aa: CASSKTGPEAFF
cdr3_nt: TGTGCCAGCAGCAAGACCGGGCCTGAAGCTTTCTTT

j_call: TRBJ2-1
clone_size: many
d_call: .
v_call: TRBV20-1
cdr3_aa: CSARDGGGAYSYNEQFF
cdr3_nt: TGCAGTGCTAGAGATGGGGGGGGCGCCTACTCCTACAATGAGCAGTTCTTC

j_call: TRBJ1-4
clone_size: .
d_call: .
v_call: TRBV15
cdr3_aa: CATSRAQTWGGEEEKLFF
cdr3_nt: TGTGCCACCAGCAGAGCTCAAACCTGGGGGGGAGAGGAGGAAAAACTGTTTTTT

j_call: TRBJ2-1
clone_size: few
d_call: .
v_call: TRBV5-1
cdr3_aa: CASSLSLTGGSYNEQFF
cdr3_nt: TGCGCCAGCAGCTTGTCCTTGACCGGGGGCTCCTACAATGAGCAGTTCTTC

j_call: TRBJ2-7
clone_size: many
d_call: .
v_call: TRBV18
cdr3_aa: CASSPPLPRADEQYF
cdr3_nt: TGTGCCAGCTCACCACCGCTACCTCGGGCCGACGAGCAGTACTTC

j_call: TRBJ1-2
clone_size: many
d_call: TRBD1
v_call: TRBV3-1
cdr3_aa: CASSLSPEQGAHGYTF
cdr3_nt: TGTGCCAGCAGCCTAAGTCCCGAGCAGGGGGCACATGGCTACACCTTC

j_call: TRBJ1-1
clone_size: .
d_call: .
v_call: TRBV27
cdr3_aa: CASSLSETGNTEAFF
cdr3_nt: TGTGCCAGCAGTTTAAGTGAGACAGGGAACACTGAAGCTTTCTTT

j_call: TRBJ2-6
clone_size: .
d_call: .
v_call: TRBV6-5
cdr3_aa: CASSLGVSGANVLTF
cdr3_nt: TGTGCCAGCAGTCTAGGGGTCTCTGGGGCCAACGTCCTGACTTTC

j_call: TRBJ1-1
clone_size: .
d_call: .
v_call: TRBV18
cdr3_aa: CASSLRSSSNTEAFF
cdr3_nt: TGTGCCAGCTCACTCCGGTCTTCCTCCAACACTGAAGCTTTCTTT

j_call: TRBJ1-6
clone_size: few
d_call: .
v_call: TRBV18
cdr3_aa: CASSLRPGSYNSPLHF
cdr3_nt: TGTGCCAGCTCATTACGGCCAGGTTCCTATAATTCACCCCTCCACTTT

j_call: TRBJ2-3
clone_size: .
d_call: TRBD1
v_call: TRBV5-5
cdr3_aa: CASSGQGPDTQYF
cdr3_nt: TGTGCCAGCAGCGGACAGGGCCCAGATACGCAGTATTTT

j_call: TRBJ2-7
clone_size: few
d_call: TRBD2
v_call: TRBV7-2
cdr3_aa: CASSLGLMYEQYF
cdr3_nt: TGTGCCAGCAGCCTGGGACTAATGTACGAGCAGTACTTC

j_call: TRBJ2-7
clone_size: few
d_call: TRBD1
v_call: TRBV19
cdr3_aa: CASRDRVSEQYF
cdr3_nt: TGTGCCAGTAGGGACAGGGTGAGCGAGCAGTACTTC

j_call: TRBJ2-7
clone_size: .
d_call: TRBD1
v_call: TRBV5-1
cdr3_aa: CASSPPGQGYEQYF
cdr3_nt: TGCGCCAGCAGCCCTCCCGGACAGGGATACGAGCAGTACTTC

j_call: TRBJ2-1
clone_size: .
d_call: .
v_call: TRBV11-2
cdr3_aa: CASSSSARYNEQFF
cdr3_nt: TGTGCCAGCAGCTCCAGCGCCCGATACAATGAGCAGTTCTTC

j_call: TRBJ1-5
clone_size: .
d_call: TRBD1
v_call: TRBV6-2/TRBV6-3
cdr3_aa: CASMEGQRNQPQHF
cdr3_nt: TGTGCCAGCATGGAGGGACAGCGAAATCAGCCCCAGCATTTT

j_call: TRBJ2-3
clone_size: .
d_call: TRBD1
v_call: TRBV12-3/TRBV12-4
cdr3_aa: CASSSTGNLDTQYF
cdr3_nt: TGTGCCAGCAGTTCGACAGGGAACCTAGATACGCAGTATTTT

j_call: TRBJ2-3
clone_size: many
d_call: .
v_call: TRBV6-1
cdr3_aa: CASSRQGTQYF
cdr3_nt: TGTGCCAGCAGTCGGCAGGGAACGCAGTATTTT

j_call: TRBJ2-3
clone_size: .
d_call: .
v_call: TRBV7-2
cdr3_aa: CASSLGISPDTQYF
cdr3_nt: TGTGCCAGCAGCTTAGGAATCTCCCCAGATACGCAGTATTTT